The 30 T cell receptor beta chains given below trace back to one sample, sequenced in a study of cytomegalovirus exposure and HLA in healthy donors (dated by TCRdb to about 2017). Library preparation employed the immunoSEQ multiplex PCR assay. For the multiplex PCR, a mixture combining 60 forward primers for TCR Vbeta segments and 13 reverse primers for TCR Jbeta segments was used. Not all clones reach the TCRdb copy of this immuneACCESS table, which keeps in-frame sequences only. Checked studies attribute under half of the gap to unresolved V genes and leave the rest unexplained. This sample comprises roughly 150,000 clones, more than 65% of them detected only once. Roughly 1.3% of the sample is held by the ten biggest clonotypes. The specimen was PBMCs. These receptor sequences come from a man aged 25 to 40 in good health and CMV-seronegative.

The genes are TRBV28 and TRBJ2-7; D is possibly TRBD1 (6 bases). The CDR3 sequence is 15 residues long. Germline V CDR1 and CDR2: MDHEN, SYDVKM. Between the trimmed V and J ends, which lost 6 bases and 1 base, there was a span of 16 bases. The CDR3, as DNA: TGTGCCAGCAGACCCCCCAGGGGCGCGTCCTACGAGCAGTACTTC. Translating gives CASRPPRGASYEQYF.

This clone was seen a handful of times. The chain carries TRBV2 and TRBJ1-2; 7 nucleotides align to TRBD1. Germline CDR1 is SNHLY and CDR2 is FYNNEI. J gave up 5 bases and V 9 bases, and 6 bases lay outside the gene matches. CDR3 length equals 12 residues. The CDR3 DNA reads TGTGCCAGTGACCGGGACAGTTATGGCTACACCTTC. Residues: CASDRDSYGYTF.

This clone was detected once. The genes are TRBV7-2 and TRBJ2-7; D is perhaps TRBD2 (5 bases). The CDR3 spans 12 residues. V shed 5 bases and J shed 12 bases, with 17 bases lying between them. CDR1 is SGHTA and CDR2 is FQGNSA in the germline V gene. CDR3 DNA sequence: TGTGCCAGCAGCACCGGACTTAGCCAGTGGTACTTC. Protein sequence: CASSTGLSQWYF.

Only a few counts were recorded for this clone. This chain connects TRBV7-6 to TRBJ1-5; TRBD1 matches at 7 bases. The CDR3 is 12 amino acids. The germline CDR1 and CDR2 sequences are SGHVS and FNYEAQ. V dropped 4 bases and J dropped 9; count of bases not matched to a gene: 3. In nucleotides, the CDR3 is TGTGCCAGCAGCTCCCAGGGGGGGCCCCAGCATTTT. Its translation: CASSSQGGPQHF.

The CDR3 DNA sequence: TGTGCCAGCAGCTCGACAGCTTCGGGAAACACCATATATTTT. It encodes CASSSTASGNTIYF. This chain joins TRBV11-3 and TRBJ1-3; TRBD1 is a possible D gene (5 bases). This CDR3 spans 14 amino acids. Germline CDR1 reads SGHNT; CDR2 reads YENEEA. Trimming pared 4 bases from V and 4 bases from J, leaving 11 bases between.

In DNA, the CDR3 is TGTGCCAGCAGTTACTCGGGGGGGGCCCTTTATGGCTACACCTTC. Protein product: CASSYSGGALYGYTF. This rearrangement joins TRBV6-5 to TRBJ1-2; D possibly corresponds to TRBD1 (6 bases). The CDR3 runs to 15 residues. Trimming took 0 bases from V and 5 from J, leaving 13 bases between them. The germline CDR1 and CDR2 sequences are MNHEY and SVGAGI.

The rearrangement joins TRBV6-5 to TRBJ1-2; 8 nucleotides agree with TRBD1. Germline V CDR1 and CDR2: MNHEY, SVGAGI. Trimming cost V 4 bases and J 7 bases; bases outside gene matches: 8. The CDR3 has 14 amino acids. DNA for the CDR3: TGTGCCAGCAGTTCGGACAGGGTGATGGTTGGCTACACCTTC. It yields the protein CASSSDRVMVGYTF.

The genes are TRBV27 and TRBJ2-7; 10 positions agree with TRBD1. With V trimmed by 3 bases and J by 1 base, 3 bases remained unmatched. There are 15 residues in the CDR3. CDR1 is MNHEY and CDR2 is SMNVEV in the germline V gene (reference sequence). The CDR3 sequence: CASSLTGGESYEQYF. CDR3 nucleotides: TGTGCCAGCAGTTTGACAGGGGGCGAATCCTACGAGCAGTACTTC.

The J gene is TRBJ2-1, the V gene TRBV5-6, with 8 bases aligning to TRBD2. CDR3 length: 16 residues. Germline-derived CDR1 and CDR2 are SGHDT and YYEEEE. V lost 0 bases and J lost 0; bases outside the gene matches: 2. CDR3 DNA sequence: TGTGCCAGCAGCTTGGGAAGCGGGAGCTCCTACAATGAGCAGTTCTTC. Protein sequence: CASSLGSGSSYNEQFF.

The CDR3 reads CASSLGTSRETQYF. CDR3 nucleotides: TGTGCCAGCAGCTTAGGTACATCCCGAGAGACCCAGTACTTC. The V and J genes are TRBV13 and TRBJ2-5; no clear D gene. The germline gives CDR1 PRHDT, CDR2 FYEKMQ (reference sequence). The V end lost 0 bases, the J end lost 4 bases, and 9 bases lay between the germline ends. The CDR3 extends over 14 amino acids.

This clone was seen a single time. The V call is TRBV4-3, the J call TRBJ2-1; D remains unclear. CDR3 length: 12 residues. Germline values: CDR1 LGHNA, CDR2 YSLEER. The germline V and J ends were trimmed by 1 base and 12 bases, with 10 bases remaining between them. In DNA form, the CDR3 reads TGCGCCAGCAGCCAAGCTGATAGAGGGCAGTTCTTC. It specifies CASSQADRGQFF.

This chain connects TRBV6-1 to TRBJ2-7; TRBD2 matches 12 bases. The V segment lost 5 bases and the J segment 3 bases; nucleotides outside the gene matches: 5. The CDR3 totals 15 residues. Germline CDR1 reads MNHNS; CDR2 reads SASEGT. The CDR3 loop reads CASSRTSGDGYEQYF. CDR3 in DNA: TGTGCCAGCAGTAGGACTAGCGGGGATGGCTACGAGCAGTACTTC.

V gene TRBV18 combines with J gene TRBJ1-3; D is ambiguous. The V and J ends lost 3 bases and 4 bases respectively, with 13 bases between them. The CDR3 length is 15 residues. Per the germline V gene, CDR1 is KGHSH and CDR2 is LQKENI. The CDR3 bases are TGTGCCAGCTCACCCAGCGGCCTGTCGGGAAACACCATATATTTT. Protein: CASSPSGLSGNTIYF.

The chain joins TRBV5-4 to TRBJ1-4; D is ambiguous. CDR1 SGHNT and CDR2 YYREEE come from the germline V gene (reference sequence). V lost 2 bases to trimming and J lost 10 bases, with 15 bases between them. The CDR3 is 14 amino acids. The CDR3: CASSLGLKEGKLFF. The CDR3 DNA follows: TGTGCCAGCAGCTTAGGACTCAAGGAGGGAAAACTGTTTTTT. The full variable domain, completed using reference TRBV5-4 and TRBJ1-4, is ETGVTQSPTHLIKTRGQQVTLRCSSQSGHNTVSWYQQALGQGPQFIFQYYREEENGRGNFPPRFSGLQFPNYSSELNVNALELDDSALYLCASSLGLKEGKLFFGSGTQLSVL.

This chain joins TRBV29-1 and TRBJ2-1, with D hard to call. The CDR3 totals 12 residues. CDR1 and CDR2 from the germline V gene are SQVTM and ANQGSEA. V was pared by 4 bases and J by 6 bases, with 10 bases between. Here the CDR3 reads CSVAAAGNEQFF. The CDR3, as DNA: TGCAGCGTTGCGGCGGCTGGCAATGAGCAGTTCTTC.

V is TRBV4-3 and J is TRBJ1-6; 9 nucleotides match TRBD1. V gave up 3 bases and J gave up 6 bases; unmatched junction bases: 6. This CDR3 is 16 amino acids long. From germline, CDR1 is LGHNA and CDR2 YSLEER. This chain's CDR3 is CASSHQQGAGNSPLHF. DNA of the CDR3: TGCGCCAGCAGCCATCAACAGGGGGCAGGTAATTCACCCCTCCACTTT.

The gene calls are TRBV28 and TRBJ2-7; D possibly corresponds to TRBD1 (6 bases). Between the trimmed V and J ends, which lost 3 bases and 0 bases, there was a span of 27 bases. Germline assignment: CDR1 MDHEN and CDR2 SYDVKM. This CDR3 region has 20 residues. The DNA for the CDR3 is TGTGCCAGCAGTTTGGGGCCGCCGGGACAAGTTCATCGAACCTCCTACGAGCAGTACTTC. As protein: CASSLGPPGQVHRTSYEQYF.

The V call is TRBV7-2, the J call TRBJ1-5; D might be TRBD1 (6 bases). This CDR3 region has 16 residues. V dropped 1 base and J dropped 2 bases, with 12 bases sitting between them. Germline V lookup: CDR1 SGHTA, CDR2 FQGNSA. Here the CDR3 DNA reads TGTGCCAGCAGCTTAGGAGGGGGTATGGGCAATCAGCCCCAGCATTTT. Protein sequence: CASSLGGGMGNQPQHF.

The chain recombines TRBV9 with TRBJ1-2, with 9 bases aligning to TRBD1. After removal of 4 bases from V and 2 bases from J, the junction contained 6 bases not matched to a gene. The CDR3 sequence is 15 residues long. Germline V gives CDR1 SGDLS, CDR2 YYNGEE. In DNA, the CDR3 is TGTGCCAGCAGCACAGGGACAGGGATAAACTATGGCTACACCTTC. Protein sequence: CASSTGTGINYGYTF.

The chain recombines TRBV6-1 with TRBJ2-1; 7 bases align to TRBD2. V lost 3 bases and J lost 5; bases outside the gene matches: 4. In germline, CDR1 is MNHNS, CDR2 SASEGT. CDR3 length equals 14 residues. The DNA for the CDR3 is TGTGCCAGCAGTGATAAGCGGGAAAACAATGAGCAGTTCTTC. Amino acids: CASSDKRENNEQFF.

This rearrangement joins TRBV7-3 to TRBJ2-5, with D perhaps matching TRBD2 (6 bases). V lost 5 bases and J 0 bases, leaving 7 bases between the germline ends. In germline, CDR1 is SGHTA, CDR2 FQGTGA. The CDR3 spans 13 residues. CDR3 bases: TGTGCCAGCAGCCGGGGGTACCAAGAGACCCAGTACTTC. This sequence encodes CASSRGYQETQYF.

The chain couples TRBV2 to TRBJ2-2, with D perhaps TRBD2 (5 bases). The CDR3 runs to 14 residues. CDR1 is SNHLY and CDR2 is FYNNEI in the germline V gene. V lost 6 bases and J lost 0, with 8 bases in between. CDR3 DNA sequence: TGTGCCAGCAGGAGGGTGCCGAACACCGGGGAGCTGTTTTTT. This codes for CASRRVPNTGELFF.

This clone was counted once. The gene calls are TRBV12-5 and TRBJ2-5, with D maybe TRBD2 (7 bases). CDR1 is LGHNT and CDR2 is FRNRAP in the germline V gene. V was shortened by 1 base and J by 5 bases, with 8 bases between the two germline ends. The CDR3 spans 13 residues. The CDR3 region has the DNA TGTGCTAGTGGTTTGGGGGGGGGCGAGACCCAGTACTTC. Translation gives CASGLGGGETQYF.

The chain joins TRBV5-4 to TRBJ1-4; D gene unclear. Germline CDR1 and CDR2: SGHNT and YYREEE (reference sequence). This CDR3 contains 14 residues. The V end lost 4 bases, the J end lost 5 bases, and 12 bases lay between the germline ends. CDR3 bases: TGTGCCAGCAGCCGATCACAGTTGAATGAAAAACTGTTTTTT. It codes for CASSRSQLNEKLFF.

The J gene is TRBJ1-3, the V gene TRBV18; D possibly corresponds to TRBD1 (5 bases). This CDR3 contains 16 residues. CDR1 and CDR2 from the germline V gene are KGHSH and LQKENI. V gave up 3 bases and J gave up 10 bases, with 22 bases separating them. CDR3 nucleotides: TGTGCCAGCTCACCCTCGACAAGGGGTCAGGGAACGACCATATATTTT. Translating gives CASSPSTRGQGTTIYF.

This chain joins TRBV5-1 and TRBJ2-2, with D perhaps TRBD1 (6 bases). The germline V gene has CDR1 SGHRS and CDR2 YFSETQ. Trimming cost V 2 bases and J 2 bases, with 13 bases left between them. The CDR3 covers 16 residues. CDR3 in DNA: TGCGCCAGCAGCTTAAGGCAGGGGCAAAACACCGGGGAGCTGTTTTTT. It codes for CASSLRQGQNTGELFF.

The chain joins TRBV4-3 to TRBJ2-5; 14 nucleotides match TRBD2. In germline, CDR1 is LGHNA, CDR2 YSLEER. The CDR3 runs 18 residues. V was pared by 1 base and J by 4 bases, with 8 bases of the junction left unmatched. The CDR3 DNA is TGCGCCAGCAGCCAAGGCCCCCCTGGACTAGCGGGGGGAGAGACCCAGTACTTC. This gives the protein CASSQGPPGLAGGETQYF.

The chain recombines TRBV10-3 with TRBJ2-2, with TRBD2 identical over 7 bases. Trimming at V came to 3 bases and at J to 1 base, leaving 2 bases not matched to a gene. The CDR3 is made up of 15 amino acids. The germline V gene has CDR1 ENHRY and CDR2 SYGVKD. The CDR3 loop reads CAISETSVNTGELFF. CDR3 in DNA: TGTGCCATCAGTGAAACTAGCGTGAACACCGGGGAGCTGTTTTTT.

V and J are TRBV15 and TRBJ2-3, with 7 bases matching TRBD2. After removal of 3 bases from V and 1 base from J, the junction contained 1 base not matched to a gene. The CDR3 has 14 residues. Per germline, CDR1 LNHNV and CDR2 YYDKDF (reference sequence). DNA for the CDR3: TGTGCCACCAGCAGCGCGGGAGGCACAGATACGCAGTATTTT. Protein: CATSSAGGTDTQYF.

The V gene is TRBV4-1, the J gene TRBJ2-7; 8 bases agree with TRBD2. The CDR3 sequence is 14 residues long. V was pared by 5 bases and J by 0 bases, with 3 bases of the junction left unmatched. Germline CDR1 reads MGHRA; CDR2 reads YSYEKL. The CDR3 bases are TGCGCCAGCAGCGCGGGACTAGGCTCCTACGAGCAGTACTTC. This encodes CASSAGLGSYEQYF.